This T cell receptor (beta chain) derives from a study of T cell clones after liver transplantation. Clones were read by immunoSEQ multiplex PCR, and TCRdb kept only the in-frame ones, dropping some. The sample comprises roughly 100,000 clones, 75% to 90% of which are singletons, and 0.8% to 1% rests with the top ten. Germline values: CDR1 MGHRA, CDR2 YSYEKL. The CDR3 has 14 residues. Trimming cost V 4 bases and J 5 bases, with 15 bases left between them. The sequence came from a human donor who received a liver transplant. The source material was CD4+ T cells from blood, sampled before liver transplant. The V gene is TRBV4-1, the J gene TRBJ2-7, with D possibly being TRBD2 (6 bases). The CDR3 DNA follows: TGCGCCAGCAGCCTCCGACTAGTTCCGGACGAGCAGTACTTC. Residues: CASSLRLVPDEQYF.